The following is a T cell receptor (beta chain) sequence with its context. Its antigen remains undetermined. The record has no base qualities; no much larger clone is one base away. Explained via the paper, the treatment or condition label denotes: 15 to 20 received Ad26.COV2.S at low or high dose, single or two shots; 5 received placebo; per-sample allocation not given. Repertoires of vaccine and placebo recipients were sequenced from samples taken on day 63 after the first injection. Cohort 1b enrolled 25 to 30 adults aged 18-55 years at a single site in Boston, USA, between 29 July and 7 August 2020. Ad26.COV2.S was a replication-incompetent adenovirus type 26 vector that expressed a prefusion-stabilized SARS-CoV-2 spike protein derived from the original Wuhan strain. V lost 6 bases and J lost 5 bases; the stretch between them is 11 bases long. The CDR3 sequence holds 13 residues, the cysteine and phenylalanine included. Just the 39-base CDR3 DNA is kept, in frame starting at base 1. The germline V gene sets CDR1 to KGHSH and CDR2 to LQKENI.

The data were obtained in a study of Ad26.COV2.S vaccination and SARS-CoV-2 variants (dated by TCRdb to about 2021). As for the study more broadly: Donors in the vaccine arm were drawn from COV1001, a multicentre, randomized, double-blind, placebo-controlled phase I-IIa trial testing Ad26.COV2.S in healthy adults. Trial participants were randomized into five groups of five: low-dose or high-dose Ad26.COV2.S given once or twice, or placebo on both occasions. Sequencing of the TCRbeta repertoire served to evaluate the specificity and breadth of SARS-CoV-2-reactive T cell receptors following Ad26.COV2.S vaccination. Ad26.COV2.S was administered intramuscularly at 5 x 10^10 or 1 x 10^11 viral particles, either as a single shot or as two shots given 56 days apart. The TCR-sequenced set comprised approximately 30 samples: approximately 19 Ad26.COV2.S vaccine recipients, 5 placebo recipients and 8 SARS-CoV-2 convalescent individuals. Blinding of investigators to trial group allocation was maintained during experiments and outcome assessment. Study-level results and caveats: Comparable non-spike TCR breadth was observed between vaccine and placebo recipients, consistent with only spike being contained in the vaccine. The study was not powered to compare responses between vaccine doses or regimens. The authors noted that the TCR breadth and depth analyses may have underestimated total T cell responses. After vaccination, spike-specific CD8+ and CD4+ T cell responses were reported to show substantial breadth. Spike-specific TCR breadth was higher in Ad26.COV2.S recipients than in placebo recipients (P = 0.0014).

The immunoSEQ Assay was used to sequence TCRbeta CDR3 regions. After extraction, genomic DNA underwent amplification by bias-controlled multiplex PCR, followed by high-throughput sequencing. The authors' analysis ran thus. To quantify the absolute abundance of each unique TCRbeta CDR3 region, sequences were collapsed and filtered. T cell fraction was estimated by normalization of TCRbeta template counts to usable DNA, with usable DNA being measured through amplification of reference genes present in all nucleated cells. Repertoire TCRs were annotated as SARS-CoV-2-specific when V gene, CDR3 amino acid sequence and J gene were exactly matched to a known reactive TCR set. The reference SARS-CoV-2 TCR set came from MIRA and was filtered for enrichment in COVID-19-positive ImmuneCODE repertoires, removing public or cross-reactive TCRs. Drawing on the MIRA antigens, annotated TCRs were analysed further at the level of specific ORF or position within ORF. Breadth was defined as annotated unique rearrangements over total unique productive rearrangements; depth was the summed frequency of those rearrangements. TCR breadth was compared between groups using two-sided Wilcoxon rank-sum tests. TCRdb's version of the immuneACCESS table is confined to in-frame rearrangements and falls short of the full clone set. An unresolved V gene accounts for under half of the shortfall where checked; the remainder is of unknown origin. D and trimming come from the DNA, and the V and J calls and clone size come from that table. The sample profile shows 500,000 or so clones; 89% of them were found once. The ten biggest clones cover around 2.6% of the sample.

Sequencing used peripheral blood, obtained in a trial of Ad26.COV2.S vaccine versus placebo. This clonotype originated in a person aged 18 to 59 who received the Ad26.COV2.S COVID-19 vaccine or a placebo. The rearrangement joined TRBV18 to TRBJ1-5; the D gene assignment is ambiguous. The CDR3 protein is CASSRTEDQPQHF. The DNA sequence follows: TGTGCCAGCTCGCGGACGGAGGATCAGCCCCAGCATTTT.